The next 7 T cell receptor beta chains were all read from a single sample in a study of Ad26.COV2.S vaccination and SARS-CoV-2 variants. The treatment is: around 19 received Ad26.COV2.S at low or high dose, single or two shots; 5 received placebo; per-sample allocation not given. Collection of the samples took place on day 63 after the first injection of vaccine or placebo. The table came from immunoSEQ multiplex PCR; TCRdb's copy has only in-frame clones and leaves some out. The data show around 300,000 clones, about 87% seen once. The sequences come from peripheral blood, collected in a trial of Ad26.COV2.S vaccine versus placebo. The receptors derive from a person between 18 and 59 years old who received the Ad26.COV2.S COVID-19 vaccine or a placebo.

Only a few counts were recorded for this clone. The genes are TRBV5-5 and TRBJ2-7, with 8 bases identical to TRBD2. The CDR3 covers 15 residues. CDR1 is SGHKS and CDR2 is YYEKEE in the germline V gene (reference sequence). V lost 4 bases to trimming and J lost 3 bases; unmatched junction nucleotides: 9. CDR3 DNA: TGTGCCAGCAGCCCCGTAGCGGGAAATCGCTACGAGCAGTACTTC. Translation: CASSPVAGNRYEQYF.

The chain carries TRBV14 and TRBJ2-3; 9 bases fit TRBD2. The CDR3 contains 19 residues. Germline V gives CDR1 SGHDN, CDR2 FVKESK. With V trimmed by 9 bases and J by 4 bases, 23 bases remained unmatched. The CDR3, as DNA: TGTGCCAGACCCCTCCAAAAGGCTAGCGGGATTGGTAAGGCAGATACGCAGTATTTT. As protein: CARPLQKASGIGKADTQYF.

The chain has TRBV13 and TRBJ1-5; D possibly corresponds to TRBD1 (5 bases). Germline V gives CDR1 PRHDT, CDR2 FYEKMQ (reference sequence). V lost 4 bases and J 9 bases, leaving 19 bases between the germline ends. CDR3 size: 15 residues. For the CDR3, the DNA is TGTGCCAGCAGCTCCCGGGCGGGGGGAGATGGGCCCCAGCATTTT. Translating it yields CASSSRAGGDGPQHF. Filled out from reference TRBV13 and TRBJ1-5, the complete variable domain reads AAGVIQSPRHLIKEKRETATLKCYPIPRHDTVYWYQQGPGQDPQFLISFYEKMQSDKGSIPDRFSAQQFSDYHSELNMSSLELGDSALYFCASSSRAGGDGPQHFGDGTRLSIL.

This sequence joins TRBV28 and TRBJ1-2; D is ambiguous. V shed 4 bases and J shed 2 bases, with 20 bases lying between them. Germline V lookup: CDR1 MDHEN, CDR2 SYDVKM. This CDR3 is built from 17 residues. The CDR3 protein is CASSSPIRTTTNYGYTF. The DNA for the CDR3 is TGTGCCAGCAGTTCCCCGATAAGGACTACTACGAACTATGGCTACACCTTC.

CDR3 region: CASSSGQVGTETF. As DNA, the CDR3 is TGTGCCAGCAGCTCGGGACAGGTGGGGACGGAAACCTTC. This rearrangement joins TRBV7-3 to TRBJ1-2, with 8 bases identical to TRBD1. Per germline, CDR1 SGHTA and CDR2 FQGTGA. Germline trimming cut 4 bases from V and 14 bases from J; bases unmatched to any gene: 12. This CDR3 contains 13 residues.

The chain carries TRBV6-2 or TRBV6-3 and TRBJ2-2, with a tentative D call TRBD2 (6 bases). The CDR3 is 18 residues long. Trimming removed 3 bases at V and 1 base at J, with 18 bases between. Germline values: CDR1 MNHEY, CDR2 SVGEGT. CDR3 in DNA: TGTGCCAGCAGTTATCGGCGGATCTCGGGAGAGAACACCGGGGAGCTGTTTTTT. Translating gives CASSYRRISGENTGELFF.

The genes are TRBV3-1 (or the pseudogene TRBV3-2) and TRBJ1-4, with D hard to call. The germline CDR1 and CDR2 sequences are LGHDT and YNNKEL (reference sequence). V was shortened by 4 bases and J by 2 bases, with 20 bases between the two germline ends. This CDR3 is 18 amino acids long. This chain's CDR3 is CASSPGGGGPRTNEKLFF. CDR3 sequence (DNA): TGTGCCAGCAGCCCGGGCGGAGGTGGCCCGAGGACTAATGAAAAACTGTTTTTT.